This T cell receptor (beta chain) was retrieved from a study of blood T cells in healthy people across ages. Turning to the study itself: Template switching recovered approximately one barcoded beta molecule for every two T cells.

A second roughly 6 to 12 cycle PCR used barcoded and J-beta primers. TCRdb re-called the 5' RACE reads through MiXCR, storing one row per CDR3 protein. Seen here are more than 1.4 million distinct CDR3 sequences, approximately 42% observed once, and the top ten hold 6.5% to 10%. To note about this clonotype: Antigen: not known.

Study-level points and caveats: There was no known CMV status for donors, so expanded clonotype changes were possibly confounded. Diversity of TCR beta correlated strongly with naive T cell percentage.

The individuals who served as donors were healthy Caucasians living in Russia, aged roughly 6 to 95. The CDR3 has 13 residues. The germline V gene has CDR1 MNHEY and CDR2 SVGAGI. Trimming shortened V by 6 bases and J by 1 base, and 9 bases separated the two germline ends. The TCR originated in a woman younger than 30 in good health. The specimen was blood. The chain uses TRBV6-5 and TRBJ1-1, with D possibly matching TRBD1 (5 bases). The CDR3 spells CASRRQKNTEAFF. CDR3 nucleotide sequence: TGTGCCAGCAGGCGACAGAAGAACACTGAAGCTTTCTTT.